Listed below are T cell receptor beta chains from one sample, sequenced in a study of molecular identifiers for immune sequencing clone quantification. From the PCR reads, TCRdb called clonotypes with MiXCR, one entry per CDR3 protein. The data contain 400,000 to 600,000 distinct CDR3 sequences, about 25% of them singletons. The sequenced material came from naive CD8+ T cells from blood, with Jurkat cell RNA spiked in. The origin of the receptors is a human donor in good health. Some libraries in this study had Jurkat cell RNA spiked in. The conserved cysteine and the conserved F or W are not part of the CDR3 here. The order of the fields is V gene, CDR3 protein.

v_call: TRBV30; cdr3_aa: AWNEGSSSTDTQY
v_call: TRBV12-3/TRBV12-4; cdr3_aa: ASSFVPNYGYT
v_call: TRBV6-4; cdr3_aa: ASTSAGGPGANVLT
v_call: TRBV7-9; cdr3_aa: ASSLPKRGGLETQY
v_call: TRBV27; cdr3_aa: ASSPHGRRSKANEQY
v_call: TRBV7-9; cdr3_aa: ASSLGNGLISYEQY
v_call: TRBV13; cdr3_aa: ASSLLQETLY
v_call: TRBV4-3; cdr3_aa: ASSQDRHGGYEQY
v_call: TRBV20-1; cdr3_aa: SASIWTSGGPKQETQY
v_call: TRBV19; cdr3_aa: ASTKGPSYEQY
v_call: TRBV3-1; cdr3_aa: ASSLRTSVSSYEQY
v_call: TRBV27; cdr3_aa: ASSLTNWGGPDTQY
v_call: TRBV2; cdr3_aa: ASSDGGSVPYNEQF
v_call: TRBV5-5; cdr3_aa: ASSLDSNTEAF
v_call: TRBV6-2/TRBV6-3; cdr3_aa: ASSLLSGGAGNEQF
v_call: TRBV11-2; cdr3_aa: ANSLLKGQGEWYEQY
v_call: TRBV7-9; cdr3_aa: ASSPSGAETQY
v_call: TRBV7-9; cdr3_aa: ASSLGLEYEQY
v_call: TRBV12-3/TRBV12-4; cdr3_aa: ASSHSDIGYT
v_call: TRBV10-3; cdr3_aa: AISESQGANQPQH
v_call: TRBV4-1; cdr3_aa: ASSRTPGGVGYNEQF
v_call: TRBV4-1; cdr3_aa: ASSQGQGPYGYT
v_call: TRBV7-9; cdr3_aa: ASSLLGGSTDTQY
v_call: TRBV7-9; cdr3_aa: ASSPAQWDRANTEAF
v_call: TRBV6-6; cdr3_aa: ASTLDRGTEAF
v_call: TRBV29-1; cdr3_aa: SVDPETGEQETQY
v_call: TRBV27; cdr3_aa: ASSFGGGNEQF
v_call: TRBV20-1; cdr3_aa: SANVWTGELF
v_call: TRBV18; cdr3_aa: ASSLGPLYAETQY
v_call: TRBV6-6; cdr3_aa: ASSYLPSKDQPQH
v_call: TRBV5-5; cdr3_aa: ASSLDGTSTDTQY
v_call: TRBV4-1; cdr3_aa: ASSQVAGSSYEQY
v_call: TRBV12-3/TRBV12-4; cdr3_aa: ASSLGRIYEQY
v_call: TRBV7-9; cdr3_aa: ASSAKGGFEQY
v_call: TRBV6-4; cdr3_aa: ASSARDSGLGNSPLH
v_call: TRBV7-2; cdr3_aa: ASSYPGLAGVIVQY
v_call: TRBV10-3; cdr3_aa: AISEPKEAAYEQY
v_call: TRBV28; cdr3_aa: ASSKPTQRSGANVLT
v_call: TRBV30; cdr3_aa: AWIPSGAPYEQY
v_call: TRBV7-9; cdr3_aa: ASGLNSGEGGKLL
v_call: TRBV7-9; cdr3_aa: ASNLGGQGSYEQY
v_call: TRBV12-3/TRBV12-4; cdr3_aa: ASSRDSRNEQF
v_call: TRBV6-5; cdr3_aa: ASSYPISGRADTQY
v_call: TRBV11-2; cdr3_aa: ASSSDQGFQPQH
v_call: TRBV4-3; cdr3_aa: ASSQELGNQPQH
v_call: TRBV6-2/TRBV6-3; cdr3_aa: ASSEGQRNTEAF
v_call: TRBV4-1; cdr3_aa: ASSQGQGGRTEAF
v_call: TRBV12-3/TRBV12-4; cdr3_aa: ASSRFGADYNEQF
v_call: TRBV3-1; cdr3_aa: ASSVSNYDGYT